These 10 T cell receptor beta chains were all obtained from the same sample, sequenced in a study of response to subunit inactivated influenza vaccine. TCRdb reprocessed the RT-PCR reads via MiXCR and lists one record per CDR3 protein. The data hold about 520,000 distinct CDR3 sequences, with approximately 7.7% observed a single time. The sequencing here drew on PBMCs from blood, taken roughly 24 months after vaccination. These receptors were obtained from a man between 50 and 69 years old who received an inactivated influenza vaccine.

For the CDR3, the DNA is TGTGCCAGCAGCTACGCCGGGTTATTCTACGAGCAGTACTTC. Amino acid sequence: CASSYAGLFYEQYF. V and J are TRBV5-8 and TRBJ2-7; D unclear. The CDR3 is 14 amino acids. Germline lookup yields CDR1 SGHTS and CDR2 YDEGEE. V lost 3 bases to trimming and J lost 3 bases, with 13 bases between them.

The chain employs TRBV24-1 and TRBJ2-3; 8 bases fit TRBD2. CDR3 length: 16 residues. The junction had 9 bases not matched to a gene; V was cut back by 4 bases and J by 4 bases. CDR1 is KGHDR, CDR2 SFDVKD, per germline. CDR3 sequence: CATSDISGIGADTQYF. CDR3 coding DNA: TGTGCCACCAGTGACATTAGCGGGATAGGAGCAGATACGCAGTATTTT.

This clonotype was counted ten times or more. Here the CDR3 reads CASSLRLAGATGELFF. The CDR3 DNA sequence: TGTGCCAGCAGCCTAAGACTAGCGGGGGCTACCGGGGAGCTGTTTTTT. V usage is TRBV3-1 and J usage is TRBJ2-2; TRBD2 agrees at 12 bases. The germline CDR1 and CDR2 sequences are LGHDT and YNNKEL (reference sequence). This CDR3 is built from 16 residues. With 4 bases clipped from V and 5 bases from J, the junction kept 5 bases outside the gene matches.

This clonotype was found many times. The rearrangement links TRBV7-9 to TRBJ2-5; tentatively, D is TRBD1 (6 bases). The CDR3 sequence is 14 residues long. With 0 bases removed from V and 4 bases from J, the gap between germline ends came to 9 bases. Germline V CDR1 and CDR2: SEHNR, FQNEAQ (reference sequence). The CDR3: CASSLAPRGETQYF. DNA for the CDR3: TGTGCCAGCAGCTTAGCGCCCAGGGGAGAGACCCAGTACTTC.

This clonotype has only a few counts. CDR3 nucleotide sequence: TGTGCCAGCAGCCGGAACAGGGGCCTATACAATGAGCAGTTCTTC. Its translation: CASSRNRGLYNEQFF. This sequence joins TRBV4-2 and TRBJ2-1, with 7 bases matching TRBD1. The CDR3 consists of 15 residues. Germline V lookup: CDR1 LGHNA, CDR2 YNFKEQ. The junction had 7 bases not matched to a gene; V was cut back by 4 bases and J by 4 bases.

The gene calls are TRBV28 and TRBJ2-2, with TRBD2 matching over 12 bases. J gave up 0 bases and V 3 bases, and 5 bases lay outside the gene matches. CDR1 and CDR2 from the germline V gene are MDHEN and SYDVKM. The CDR3 is 18 amino acids. CDR3 loop: CASSLTSGRTPNTGELFF. DNA for the CDR3: TGTGCCAGCAGTTTGACTAGCGGGAGAACCCCGAACACCGGGGAGCTGTTTTTT.

The chain joins TRBV18 to TRBJ2-2; TRBD2 agrees at 8 bases. The V gene's germline CDR1 is KGHSH and CDR2 LQKENI. J was trimmed by 6 bases and V by 1 base; bases with no gene match: 4. CDR3 size: 15 residues. The DNA for the CDR3 is TGTGCCAGCTCACCACAAGCGGGAGCCCCCGGGGAGCTGTTTTTT. This codes for CASSPQAGAPGELFF. Combining the CDR3 with reference TRBV18 and TRBJ2-2 gives the whole variable domain NAGVMQNPRHLVRRRGQEARLRCSPMKGHSHVYWYRQLPEEGLKFMVYLQKENIIDESGMPKERFSAEFPKEGPSILRIQQVVRGDSAAYFCASSPQAGAPGELFFGEGSRLTVL.

This clonotype was detected ten times or more. V gene TRBV20-1 combines with J gene TRBJ2-3; 11 nucleotides agree with TRBD2. Germline V CDR1 and CDR2: DFQATT, SNEGSKA (reference sequence). After removal of 1 base from V and 2 bases from J, the junction contained 5 bases not matched to a gene. The CDR3 has 16 amino acids. CDR3 in DNA: TGCAGTGCTAGAGGACAACTAGCGGGAGCCACAGATACGCAGTATTTT. It codes for CSARGQLAGATDTQYF.

On this clonotype: The junction does not match germline at one end; this may be a read error. This chain uses TRBV6-5 with TRBJ2-7; 9 positions match TRBD1. Germline assignment: CDR1 MNHEY and CDR2 SVGAGI. This CDR3 comprises 12 residues. The CDR3 protein is CASATGGNEQYF. For the CDR3, the DNA is TGTGCCAGCGCTACAGGGGGCAATGAGCAGTATTTC.

This clonotype was seen a handful of times. The chain recombines TRBV14 with TRBJ2-1; TRBD2 matches 8 bases. CDR1 is SGHDN and CDR2 is FVKESK in the germline V gene. CDR3 length equals 15 residues. J lost 2 bases, V lost 1 base, and 1 base had no gene match. CDR3 coding DNA: TGTGCCAGCAGCCAAGTCGGGGGGGCCTACAATGAGCAGTTCTTC. Protein product: CASSQVGGAYNEQFF.